Listed below are T cell receptor beta chains from one sample, sequenced in a study of T cells in narcolepsy. The method was immunoSEQ multiplex PCR; TCRdb's version includes in-frame clones alone and lacks a portion of them. The data show about 32,000 clones, less than 90% seen once. The sequencing sample was made of memory (CD45RA-) CD4+ T cells from blood. These receptors came from a human donor in good health. Each CDR3 is given with its conserved first and last residue. D genes are given only for firm matches. Clone size, where shown, is once, few, many, or a class for clones that have expanded.

cdr3_aa	cdr3_nt	d_call	cdr3_length	clone_size	v_call	j_call
CASSWDTADTEAFF	TGTGCCAGCAGTTGGGACACGGCGGACACTGAAGCTTTCTTT	.	14	.	TRBV6-1	TRBJ1-1
CASSQNRGRGNTIYF	TGTGCCAGCAGTCAAAACAGGGGGCGCGGAAACACCATATATTTT	TRBD1	15	.	TRBV2	TRBJ1-3
CASSIWGRSRAEAFF	TGTGCCAGTAGTATCTGGGGGAGGAGCCGCGCTGAAGCTTTCTTT	.	15	few	TRBV19	TRBJ1-1
CASSPKGANVLTF	TGTGCCAGCTCACCAAAGGGGGCCAACGTCCTGACTTTC	.	13	.	TRBV18	TRBJ2-6
CASSLEVTSGLPYNEQFF	TGTGCCAGCAGCTTAGAGGTCACTAGCGGCCTCCCCTACAATGAGCAGTTCTTC	TRBD2	18	.	TRBV7-8	TRBJ2-1
CASSLFSGSGQLTQYF	TGTGCCAGCAGTTTATTTTCGGGTAGCGGGCAGTTGACCCAGTACTTC	TRBD2	16	.	TRBV28	TRBJ2-5
CASSSGLPNTEAFF	TGTGCCAGCAGTTCAGGGCTACCGAACACTGAAGCTTTCTTT	.	14	few	TRBV5-4	TRBJ1-1
CASSAFGTANTGELFF	TGTGCCAGCAGCGCCTTCGGGACAGCGAACACCGGGGAGCTGTTTTTT	TRBD1	16	.	TRBV28	TRBJ2-2
CASKGFYGYTF	TGTGCCAGCAAGGGGTTCTATGGCTACACCTTC	.	11	.	TRBV27	TRBJ1-2
CASSRNEQFF	TGTGCCAGCAGCCGGAATGAGCAGTTCTTC	.	10	.	TRBV7-8	TRBJ2-1
CASIHTPANTGELFF	TGTGCCAGCATTCATACCCCCGCGAACACCGGGGAGCTGTTTTTT	.	15	.	TRBV28	TRBJ2-2
CAWSDMGSVDTIYF	TGTGCCTGGAGTGATATGGGTAGTGTGGACACCATATATTTT	.	14	.	TRBV30	TRBJ1-3
CASRDRAGGNEKLFF	TGTGCCAGCAGGGACAGGGCAGGAGGGAATGAAAAACTGTTTTTT	TRBD1	15	.	TRBV6-5	TRBJ1-4
CASSLGQGKGDGQPQHF	TGTGCCAGCAGTCTTGGACAGGGGAAGGGAGACGGTCAGCCCCAGCATTTT	TRBD1	17	.	TRBV27	TRBJ1-5
CASSPTSGGYNEQFF	TGTGCCAGCAGCCCGACTAGCGGGGGTTACAATGAGCAGTTCTTC	TRBD2	15	.	TRBV2	TRBJ2-1
CASSVSHKPNYGYTF	TGTGCCAGCAGCGTATCTCACAAACCTAACTATGGCTACACCTTC	.	15	once	TRBV9	TRBJ1-2
CASSPPRATEAFF	TGTGCCAGCAGCCCCCCAAGGGCGACTGAAGCTTTCTTT	.	13	.	TRBV7-6	TRBJ1-1
CASSPSGGYGYTF	TGTGCCAGCAGTCCCTCGGGAGGGTACGGCTACACCTTC	.	13	.	TRBV27	TRBJ1-2
CASSLSRNGVGDGGSGSPLHF	TGTGCCAGCAGTTTATCCAGGAATGGTGTCGGTGATGGGGGAAGTGGTTCACCCCTCCACTTT	.	21	.	TRBV27	TRBJ1-6
CASSPRGTITQYF	TGTGCCAGCAGCCCTCGGGGGACCATTACGCAGTATTTT	.	13	.	TRBV7-2	TRBJ2-3
CASSYLAGNVNEQFF	TGTGCCAGCAGTTACCTGGCAGGGAATGTCAATGAGCAGTTCTTC	.	15	.	TRBV6-5	TRBJ2-1
CSVGQGGDQPQHF	TGCAGCGTTGGACAGGGCGGGGATCAGCCCCAGCATTTT	TRBD1	13	once	TRBV29-1	TRBJ1-5
CAISETSTGGELSYGYTF	TGTGCCATCAGTGAGACTTCGACAGGGGGCGAGTTGAGCTATGGCTACACCTTC	TRBD1	18	once	TRBV10-3	TRBJ1-2
CASMTGATNSPLHF	TGTGCCAGCATGACAGGGGCAACTAATTCACCCCTCCACTTT	TRBD1	14	few	TRBV2	TRBJ1-6
CASRQGDWEAFF	TGCGCCAGCAGACAGGGCGATTGGGAAGCTTTCTTT	.	12	.	TRBV5-1	TRBJ1-1
CATGDRGLSNQPQHF	TGTGCCACGGGAGATAGAGGGCTAAGCAATCAGCCCCAGCATTTT	.	15	.	TRBV2	TRBJ1-5
CASSLSAGRPNEQFF	TGTGCCAGCAGCTTGTCGGCGGGACGCCCCAATGAGCAGTTCTTC	.	15	.	TRBV5-5	TRBJ2-1
CASSLDGGVQETQYF	TGTGCCAGCAGCTTAGACGGGGGGGTGCAGGAGACCCAGTACTTC	TRBD2	15	few	TRBV11-2	TRBJ2-5
CASSYSNTGRPYGYTF	TGTGCCAGCAGTTACTCGAATACGGGGCGTCCCTATGGCTACACCTTC	.	16	.	TRBV6-5	TRBJ1-2
CASSWGTSGGLDTQYF	TGTGCCAGCAGTTGGGGGACTAGCGGGGGACTAGATACGCAGTATTTT	TRBD2	16	few	TRBV6-5	TRBJ2-3
CASSDPLTSYYF	TGTGCCAGCAGTGACCCCCTAACTAGTTACTATTTT	.	12	.	TRBV2	TRBJ2-3
CASRRDRAIGNTIYF	TGTGCCAGCAGGAGAGACAGGGCAATCGGAAACACCATATATTTT	TRBD1	15	.	TRBV7-2	TRBJ1-3
CASEAGGNQPQHF	TGTGCCAGCGAGGCTGGGGGCAATCAGCCCCAGCATTTT	.	13	few	TRBV6-1	TRBJ1-5
CASSLQWGRSETQYF	TGTGCCAGCAGTTTACAGTGGGGCAGGTCCGAGACCCAGTACTTC	.	15	.	TRBV27	TRBJ2-5
CASSTGRRGELNYGYTF	TGTGCCAGCAGTACTGGGAGAAGGGGGGAACTTAACTATGGCTACACCTTC	.	17	.	TRBV7-9	TRBJ1-2
CSVQSQPGTSTDTQYF	TGCAGCGTCCAAAGTCAGCCCGGGACATCCACAGATACGCAGTATTTT	.	16	once	TRBV29-1	TRBJ2-3
CSFRRYTGELFF	TGCAGCTTTAGGAGGTACACCGGGGAGCTGTTTTTT	.	12	.	TRBV29-1	TRBJ2-2
CAISESPGGASQETQYF	TGTGCCATCAGTGAGTCCCCAGGGGGCGCATCGCAAGAGACCCAGTACTTC	TRBD1	17	.	TRBV10-3	TRBJ2-5
CAGVPGGTEAFF	TGTGCCGGCGTCCCCGGGGGGACTGAAGCTTTCTTT	.	12	.	TRBV7-9	TRBJ1-1
CASSSHQEGTDTQYF	TGTGCCAGCAGTTCTCACCAGGAGGGCACAGATACGCAGTATTTT	.	15	once	TRBV6-6	TRBJ2-3
CASSLLGGGSSYNEQFF	TGTGCCAGCAGCTTACTGGGCGGGGGGTCCTCCTACAATGAGCAGTTCTTC	TRBD2	17	.	TRBV7-9	TRBJ2-1
CASSSNRRGDNSPLHF	TGTGCCAGCAGTTCCAATCGTCGGGGTGACAATTCACCCCTCCACTTT	.	16	.	TRBV28	TRBJ1-6
CASSVGNPGDQDTQYF	TGTGCCAGCAGCGTAGGTAACCCGGGAGATCAAGATACGCAGTATTTT	.	16	.	TRBV9	TRBJ2-3
CASSLSSGDSYEQYF	TGTGCCAGCAGCCTCTCTAGCGGGGACTCCTACGAGCAGTACTTC	TRBD2	15	.	TRBV7-9	TRBJ2-7
CASSLPTAGNEKLFF	TGTGCCAGCAGTTTACCGACAGCGGGAAATGAAAAACTGTTTTTT	.	15	.	TRBV28	TRBJ1-4
CASSLASGVRQETQYF	TGTGCCAGCAGCTTGGCTAGCGGGGTACGCCAAGAGACCCAGTACTTC	TRBD2	16	.	TRBV5-5	TRBJ2-5
CASSPRIDRETQYF	TGTGCCAGCAGCCCGAGAATAGACAGGGAGACCCAGTACTTC	.	14	once	TRBV9	TRBJ2-5
CASWRPSGNTIYF	TGTGCCAGTTGGCGACCCTCTGGAAACACCATATATTTT	.	13	.	TRBV21-1	TRBJ1-3
CASSLPPMNTEAFF	TGTGCCAGCAGCTTACCCCCAATGAACACTGAAGCTTTCTTT	.	14	.	TRBV11-2	TRBJ1-1
CASRGQGTYNSPLHF	TGTGCCAGCAGAGGACAGGGAACCTATAATTCACCCCTCCACTTT	TRBD1	15	once	TRBV28	TRBJ1-6
CASSLGGPAGTSYQPQHF	TGTGCCAGCAGCTTGGGGGGGCCGGCCGGGACATCCTATCAGCCCCAGCATTTT	.	18	.	TRBV5-6	TRBJ1-5